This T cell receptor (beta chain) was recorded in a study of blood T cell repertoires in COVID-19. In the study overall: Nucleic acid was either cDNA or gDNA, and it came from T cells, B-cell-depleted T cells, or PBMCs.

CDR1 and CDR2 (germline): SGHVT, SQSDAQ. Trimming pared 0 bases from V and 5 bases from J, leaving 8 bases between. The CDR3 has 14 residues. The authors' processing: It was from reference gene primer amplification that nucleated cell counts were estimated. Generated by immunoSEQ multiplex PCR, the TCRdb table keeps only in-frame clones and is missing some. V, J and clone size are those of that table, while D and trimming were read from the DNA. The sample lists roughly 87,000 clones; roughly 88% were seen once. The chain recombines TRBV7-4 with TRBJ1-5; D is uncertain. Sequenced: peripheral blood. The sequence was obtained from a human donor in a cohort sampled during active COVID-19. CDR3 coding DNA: TGTGCCAGCAGCTTAGCGCGCCTTTATCAGCCCCAGCATTTT. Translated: CASSLARLYQPQHF.